This T cell receptor (beta chain) emerged from a study of T cell responses to AZD1222 COVID-19 vaccine. Using immunoSEQ multiplex PCR, the repertoire was profiled, and TCRdb retains in-frame clones only, with some absent. The repertoire has about 88,000 clones, roughly 91% of them found once; the top ten carry about 3.7%. Study results and caveats: Reportedly, close to half of spike-specific TCRs are directed against unmutated variant regions. Across the whole spike, CD4 TCRs peaked at regions 160-218 and 743-854.

The germline V gene has CDR1 PRHDT and CDR2 FYEKMQ (reference sequence). Trimming left V 3 bases short and J 0 bases short, with 12 bases between. This CDR3 has 15 amino acids. A note on this clone: Its antigen is unidentified.

The TCR was taken from an adult in good health. Sequencing was performed on peripheral blood, taken on day 0 of AZD1222 vaccination. The rearrangement uses TRBV13 and TRBJ2-7, with a possible D match to TRBD1 (5 bases). The CDR3 region is CASSFGRASSYEQYF. CDR3 nucleotides: TGTGCCAGCAGCTTCGGCAGGGCGAGCTCCTACGAGCAGTACTTC.